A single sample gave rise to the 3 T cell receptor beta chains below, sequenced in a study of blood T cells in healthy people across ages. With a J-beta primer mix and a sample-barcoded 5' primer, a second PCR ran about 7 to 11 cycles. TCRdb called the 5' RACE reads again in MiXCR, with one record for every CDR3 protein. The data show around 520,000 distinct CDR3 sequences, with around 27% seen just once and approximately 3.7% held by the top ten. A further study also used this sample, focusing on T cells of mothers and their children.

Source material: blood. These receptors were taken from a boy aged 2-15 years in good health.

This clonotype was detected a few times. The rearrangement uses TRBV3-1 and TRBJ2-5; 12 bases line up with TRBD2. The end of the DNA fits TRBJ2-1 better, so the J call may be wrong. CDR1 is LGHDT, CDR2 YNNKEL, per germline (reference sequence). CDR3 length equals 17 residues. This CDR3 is CASSQDRLAGEVNEQFF. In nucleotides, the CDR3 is TGTGCCAGCAGCCAAGACAGACTAGCGGGAGAGGTCAATGAGCAGTTCTTC.

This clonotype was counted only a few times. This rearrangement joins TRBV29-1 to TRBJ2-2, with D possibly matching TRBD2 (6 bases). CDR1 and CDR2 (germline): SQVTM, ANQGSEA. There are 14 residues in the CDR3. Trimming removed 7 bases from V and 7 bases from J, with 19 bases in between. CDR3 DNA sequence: TGCAGCGCCGAAACCGGGACTCAACACGGGGAGCTGTTTTTT. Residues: CSAETGTQHGELFF.

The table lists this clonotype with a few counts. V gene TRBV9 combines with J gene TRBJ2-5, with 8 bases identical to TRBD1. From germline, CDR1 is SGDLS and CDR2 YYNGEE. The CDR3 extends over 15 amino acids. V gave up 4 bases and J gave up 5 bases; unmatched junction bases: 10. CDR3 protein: CASSLTGVWGETQYF. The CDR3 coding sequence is TGTGCCAGCAGCCTGACAGGGGTTTGGGGGGAGACCCAGTACTTC.